This passage covers 12 T cell receptor beta chains from one sample sequenced in a study. A single record per CDR3 protein comes from TCRdb applying MiXCR to the RT-PCR reads. Of approximately 720,000 distinct CDR3 sequences listed, 12% to 15% are singletons. Sequenced sample: memory CD4+ T cells from blood. These receptors were collected from a female donor in good health, serving as a healthy control.

This clonotype was observed many times. This chain uses TRBV10-3 with TRBJ1-2; D unclear. This CDR3 region has 12 residues. V gave up 8 bases and J gave up 6 bases, with 13 bases separating them. Germline V gene lookup returns CDR1 ENHRY and CDR2 SYGVKD. In DNA, the CDR3 is TGTGCCATCCGTCGAGAGGGAGATGGCTACACCTTC. This sequence encodes CAIRREGDGYTF.

A word on this clonotype: A much bigger clone sits one base away, suggesting this may be a read error. The gene calls are TRBV20-1 and TRBJ2-7, with D possibly matching TRBD2 (6 bases). This CDR3 comprises 12 residues. Per germline, CDR1 DFQATT and CDR2 SNEGSKA (reference sequence). V was shortened by 6 bases and J by 11 bases, with 20 bases between the two germline ends. As DNA, the CDR3 is TGCAGTGCCAACAGCGGACTACCCGATGAGTACTTC. Translating it yields CSANSGLPDEYF.

This clonotype has a handful of counts. This sequence joins TRBV18 and TRBJ2-7; D is perhaps TRBD2 (5 bases). CDR3 length equals 14 residues. Germline CDR1 and CDR2: KGHSH and LQKENI. V was shortened by 2 bases and J by 4 bases, with 12 bases between the two germline ends. As DNA, the CDR3 is TGTGCCAGCTCACCAGGACTGACCGGGTACGAGCAGTACTTC. It encodes CASSPGLTGYEQYF.

The chain recombines TRBV7-2 with TRBJ1-1; D call uncertain. The CDR3 loop spans 14 amino acids. Per germline, CDR1 SGHTA and CDR2 FQGNSA. The V end lost 5 bases, the J end lost 6 bases, and 16 bases lay between the germline ends. The CDR3 coding sequence is TGTGCCAGCAGCCTAATGTCTTTGGCCCCTGAAGCTTTCTTT. This gives the protein CASSLMSLAPEAFF.

The chain employs TRBV20-1 and TRBJ1-3; D may be TRBD1 (6 bases). The CDR3 spans 12 residues. Germline V gives CDR1 DFQATT, CDR2 SNEGSKA (reference sequence). Trimming cost V 6 bases and J 9 bases, with 15 bases left between them. The CDR3 reads CSAVQGIGTIYF. For the CDR3, the DNA is TGCAGTGCCGTCCAGGGGATCGGCACCATATATTTT.

This clonotype was seen a handful of times. The chain joins TRBV18 to TRBJ2-2; D possibly matches TRBD1 or TRBD2 (5 bases each). V was shortened by 2 bases and J by 4 bases, with 14 bases between the two germline ends. CDR1 is KGHSH and CDR2 is LQKENI in the germline V gene. The CDR3 runs 16 residues. CDR3 loop: CASSPTAGTVTGELFF. In DNA, the CDR3 is TGTGCCAGCTCACCAACCGCTGGGACGGTCACCGGGGAGCTGTTTTTT.

At least ten counts were recorded for this clonotype. J is TRBJ1-1 and V is TRBV5-1; tentative D call: TRBD1 (5 bases). Germline V lookup: CDR1 SGHRS, CDR2 YFSETQ. CDR3 size: 14 residues. V lost 1 base, J lost 0 bases, and 7 bases lay in between. CDR3 sequence: CASSLQTVNTEAFF. The CDR3 nucleotides are TGCGCCAGCAGCTTGCAGACAGTGAACACTGAAGCTTTCTTT.

The chain carries TRBV5-1 and TRBJ2-1; 13 bases map to TRBD2. With V trimmed by 1 base and J by 8 bases, 6 bases remained unmatched. The CDR3 consists of 16 residues. CDR1 is SGHRS and CDR2 is YFSETQ in the germline V gene. The CDR3 region is CASSLSLAGGRDEQFF. CDR3 nucleotide sequence: TGCGCCAGCAGCTTGTCACTAGCGGGGGGGCGGGATGAGCAGTTCTTC.

This clonotype appeared a few times. The CDR3 protein is CATSRDLGGYPPDTQYF. The CDR3 DNA is TGTGCCACCAGCAGAGATCTGGGGGGGTACCCTCCAGATACGCAGTATTTT. This chain joins TRBV15 and TRBJ2-3; 7 bases map to TRBD2. J lost 4 bases, V lost 0 bases, and 10 bases had no gene match. The CDR3 length is 17 residues. Germline values: CDR1 LNHNV, CDR2 YYDKDF (reference sequence). Together with reference TRBV15 and TRBJ2-3, the CDR3 gives the full variable domain: DAMVIQNPRYQVTQFGKPVTLSCSQTLNHNVMYWYQQKSSQAPKLLFHYYDKDFNNEADTPDNFQSRRPNTSFCFLDIRSPGLGDTAMYLCATSRDLGGYPPDTQYFGPGTRLTVL.

This clonotype was seen a few times. The CDR3 loop is CASSQPATANYGYTF. The CDR3 coding sequence is TGTGCCAGCAGTCAGCCGGCAACCGCTAACTATGGCTACACCTTC. The chain couples TRBV6-2 or TRBV6-3 to TRBJ1-2; D is unresolved. CDR3 length: 15 amino acids. From germline, CDR1 is MNHEY and CDR2 SVGEGT. The V end was cut by 5 bases, the J end by 0 bases, with 13 bases between.

V usage is TRBV10-3 and J usage is TRBJ2-7, with 11 positions matching TRBD2. Germline CDR1 is ENHRY and CDR2 is SYGVKD. The CDR3 has 13 amino acids. V shed 2 bases, J shed 6 bases, and the junction held 0 bases outside the gene matches. This CDR3 reads CAISEGTSGEQYF. CDR3 nucleotides: TGTGCCATCAGTGAGGGGACTAGCGGCGAGCAGTACTTC.

The J gene is TRBJ2-7, the V gene TRBV6-6, with TRBD1 identical over 7 bases. Trimming removed 4 bases from V and 1 base from J; junction bases left unmatched: 4. CDR3 length equals 14 residues. From germline, CDR1 is MNHNY and CDR2 SVGAGI (reference sequence). The CDR3 coding sequence is TGTGCCAGCAGTTTCGGACAGGAATCCTACGAGCAGTACTTC. Protein product: CASSFGQESYEQYF.